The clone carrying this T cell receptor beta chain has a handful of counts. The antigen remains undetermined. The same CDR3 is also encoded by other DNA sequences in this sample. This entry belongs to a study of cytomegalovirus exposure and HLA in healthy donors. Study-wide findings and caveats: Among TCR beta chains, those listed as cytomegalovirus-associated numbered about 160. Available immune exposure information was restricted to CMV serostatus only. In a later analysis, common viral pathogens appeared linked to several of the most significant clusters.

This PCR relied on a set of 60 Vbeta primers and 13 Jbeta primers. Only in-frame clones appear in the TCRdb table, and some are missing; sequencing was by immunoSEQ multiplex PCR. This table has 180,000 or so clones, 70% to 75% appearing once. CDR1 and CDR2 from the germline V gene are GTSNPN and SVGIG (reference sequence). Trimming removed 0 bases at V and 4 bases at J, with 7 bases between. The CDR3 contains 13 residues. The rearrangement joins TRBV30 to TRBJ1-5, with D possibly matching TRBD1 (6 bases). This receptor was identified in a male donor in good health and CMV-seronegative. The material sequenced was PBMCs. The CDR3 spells CAWSVRGNQPQHF. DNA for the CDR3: TGTGCCTGGAGTGTGAGGGGGAATCAGCCCCAGCATTTT.